These 23 T cell receptor beta chains were all obtained from the same sample, sequenced in a study of human T cells and chemical hapten exposure. One entry per CDR3 protein results from TCRdb running MiXCR on the RACE reads. In the table there are roughly 120,000 distinct CDR3 sequences, about an eighth of which are singletons. The time point was: patch test 1, 2 weeks after DPC sensitization. This sample's treatment: therapeutic diphenylcyclopropenone sensitization with weekly scalp DPC. The sample consisted of whole blood, taken in connection with sensitization to the hapten diphenylcyclopropenone (DPC). These receptors all stem from a woman between 50 and 59 years old with alopecia areata. Some clones in this sample may be carry-over from other donors' samples.

This clonotype was recorded a few times. The rearrangement joins TRBV7-2 to TRBJ1-2; 9 bases are shared with TRBD1. The CDR3 length is 15 residues. V lost 3 bases and J lost 3; bases outside the gene matches: 5. CDR1 is SGHTA, CDR2 FQGNSA, per germline. In nucleotides, the CDR3 is TGTGCCAGCAGCTTCACAGGGGGCAACGACTATGGCTACACCTTC. Translating gives CASSFTGGNDYGYTF.

This rearrangement joins TRBV7-9 to TRBJ2-1, with 8 nucleotides matching TRBD2. V gave up 1 base and J gave up 9 bases; unmatched junction bases: 2. Germline values: CDR1 SEHNR, CDR2 FQNEAQ (reference sequence). This CDR3 is built from 13 residues. CDR3 coding DNA: TGTGCCAGCAGCTTAGGTGCGGGGGGTGAGCAGTTCTTC. Its protein is CASSLGAGGEQFF.

Remarks on this clonotype: The junction shows a germline mismatch at one end, possibly a read error. This rearrangement joins TRBV7-6 to TRBJ2-1; D uncertain. This CDR3 has 13 residues. Germline values: CDR1 SGHVS, CDR2 FNYEAQ. The CDR3 DNA reads as TGTGTCAGCAGCTTAAGCTCCTACAATGAGCAGTTCTTC. Protein sequence: CVSSLSSYNEQFF.

This clonotype was seen ten or more times. The V and J genes are TRBV18 and TRBJ2-7; possible D gene TRBD1, 5 bases. Trimming left V 3 bases short and J 3 bases short, with 9 bases between. The V gene's germline CDR1 is KGHSH and CDR2 LQKENI. The CDR3 has 13 residues. DNA of the CDR3: TGTGCCAGCTCACCGGGGCAATACTACGAGCAGTACTTC. It encodes CASSPGQYYEQYF.

The table lists this clonotype with many counts. This chain joins TRBV28 and TRBJ2-7, with a weak D call TRBD1 (6 bases). Trimming shortened V by 7 bases and J by 3 bases, and 10 bases separated the two germline ends. Per germline, CDR1 MDHEN and CDR2 SYDVKM. The CDR3 has 12 residues. The CDR3 loop reads CASIGTNYEQYF. CDR3 sequence (DNA): TGTGCCAGCATAGGGACAAACTACGAGCAGTACTTC.

This clonotype was seen ten or more times. The rearrangement links TRBV28 to TRBJ1-5; no definite D call. Germline V gene data show CDR1 as MDHEN and CDR2 as SYDVKM. There are 12 residues in the CDR3. Trimming stripped 1 base from V and 7 bases from J, with 5 bases between. The CDR3 sequence: CASSLFDQPQHF. For the CDR3, the DNA is TGTGCCAGCAGTTTATTCGACCAGCCCCAGCATTTT.

The V and J genes are TRBV18 and TRBJ2-1, with 12 bases matching TRBD2. Trimming at V came to 1 base and at J to 9 bases, leaving 7 bases not matched to a gene. Germline V lookup: CDR1 KGHSH, CDR2 LQKENI. CDR3 length equals 16 residues. The CDR3 spells CASSPRSLAGGGEQFF. As DNA, the CDR3 is TGTGCCAGCTCACCACGGTCCCTAGCGGGAGGGGGTGAGCAGTTCTTC.

This clonotype was counted only a few times. The chain employs TRBV20-1 and TRBJ1-6, with D possibly matching TRBD1 (5 bases). CDR3 size: 13 residues. The germline gives CDR1 DFQATT, CDR2 SNEGSKA (reference sequence). V shed 5 bases and J shed 10 bases, with 15 bases lying between them. The CDR3 region is CSAGAQGGSPLHF. In DNA, the CDR3 is TGCAGTGCTGGCGCCCAGGGAGGGTCACCCCTCCACTTT.

This clonotype was found a few times. This chain links TRBV19 with TRBJ2-7; unclear D gene. The CDR3 consists of 16 residues. Germline assignment: CDR1 LNHDA and CDR2 SQIVND (reference sequence). Trimming removed 4 bases from V and 3 bases from J, with 19 bases in between. The DNA of the CDR3 is TGTGCCAGTAGTACCGGTAGAGAAAACAGTTTCTACGAGCAGTACTTC. Amino acids: CASSTGRENSFYEQYF.

There are many counts of this clonotype. The chain carries TRBV6-6 and TRBJ2-7; 8 nucleotides match TRBD1. J lost 2 bases, V lost 7 bases, and 7 bases had no gene match. This CDR3 has 14 residues. Germline V gene sequence: CDR1 MNHNY, CDR2 SVGAGI (reference sequence). Written as DNA, the CDR3 is TGTGCCAGCACCACAGGGGGTTTCACCTACGAGCAGTACTTC. The encoded protein is CASTTGGFTYEQYF.

This clonotype was picked up many times. The J gene is TRBJ2-5, the V gene TRBV11-2, with D perhaps TRBD1 (6 bases). The CDR3 has 17 residues. The germline V gene encodes CDR1 SGHAT and CDR2 FQNNGV. V was trimmed by 5 bases and J by 0 bases, leaving 19 bases between them. The CDR3 DNA reads TGTGCCAGCAGCCCCCGCGGAACAGGGCTATACCAAGAGACCCAGTACTTC. It codes for CASSPRGTGLYQETQYF.

This clonotype was seen repeatedly, ten times or more. The genes are TRBV7-9 and TRBJ1-4, with 7 bases identical to TRBD1. V was clipped by 5 bases and J by 7 bases; unmatched bases: 7. The germline CDR1 and CDR2 sequences are SEHNR and FQNEAQ (reference sequence). The CDR3 runs to 14 residues. CDR3 in amino acids: CASSTQGSGEKLFF. CDR3 sequence (DNA): TGTGCCAGCAGCACACAGGGGAGCGGTGAAAAACTGTTTTTT.

The rearrangement uses TRBV5-6 and TRBJ2-4, with D possibly TRBD1 on 6 matching bases. This CDR3 has 16 amino acids. CDR1 and CDR2 from the germline V gene are SGHDT and YYEEEE. Trimming took 4 bases from V and 9 from J, leaving 23 bases between them. Here the CDR3 reads CASSTSQGQGLGIQYF. Written as DNA, the CDR3 is TGTGCCAGCAGCACCTCACAGGGACAAGGACTGGGCATTCAGTACTTC. Filled out from reference TRBV5-6 and TRBJ2-4, the complete variable domain reads DAGVTQSPTHLIKTRGQQVTLRCSPKSGHDTVSWYQQALGQGPQFIFQYYEEEERQRGNFPDRFSGHQFPNYSSELNVNALLLGDSALYLCASSTSQGQGLGIQYFGAGTRLSVL.

J is TRBJ1-5 and V is TRBV20-1; 7 bases are shared with TRBD1. Germline V lookup: CDR1 DFQATT, CDR2 SNEGSKA (reference sequence). The CDR3 has 14 amino acids. V gave up 4 bases and J gave up 2 bases; unmatched junction bases: 5. This CDR3 is CSATEGAGNQPQHF. The CDR3 DNA reads TGCAGTGCTACTGAGGGGGCGGGCAATCAGCCCCAGCATTTT.

The rearrangement links TRBV7-2 to TRBJ2-1, with 10 positions matching TRBD1. CDR1 and CDR2 (germline): SGHTA, FQGNSA. This CDR3 comprises 14 residues. The junction had 3 bases not matched to a gene; V was cut back by 5 bases and J by 5 bases. The CDR3 bases are TGTGCCAGCAGCGACAGGGGGCGGCACAATGAGCAGTTCTTC. Translated, it gives CASSDRGRHNEQFF.

This clonotype was seen many times. This sequence joins TRBV28 and TRBJ1-1; possible D gene TRBD1, 5 bases. V was pared by 9 bases and J by 0 bases, with 17 bases between. The germline CDR1 and CDR2 sequences are MDHEN and SYDVKM. The CDR3 has 15 amino acids. The CDR3 loop reads CASNGGRALNTEAFF. CDR3 DNA: TGTGCCAGTAACGGGGGGAGGGCCCTGAACACTGAAGCTTTCTTT. Complete variable domain (other parts from reference TRBV28 and TRBJ1-1): DVKVTQSSRYLVKRTGEKVFLECVQDMDHENMFWYRQDPGLGLRLIYFSYDVKMKEKGDIPEGYSVSREKKERFSLILESASTNQTSMYLCASNGGRALNTEAFFGQGTRLTVV.

This clonotype was recorded many times. The V and J genes are TRBV10-3 and TRBJ2-7, with 7 nucleotides matching TRBD1. The CDR3 loop spans 15 amino acids. CDR1 and CDR2 (germline): ENHRY, SYGVKD. V was clipped by 10 bases and J by 4 bases; unmatched bases: 16. CDR3 DNA sequence: TGTGCCACCGCGAACCCAAGACAGGGTTCATACGAGCAGTACTTC. This sequence encodes CATANPRQGSYEQYF.

A remark on this clonotype: An end of the junction differs from the germline gene, which may be a read error. The V gene is TRBV7-6, the J gene TRBJ2-1, with TRBD1 matching over 8 bases. The CDR3 runs to 13 residues. Looked up from germline, CDR1 is SGHVS and CDR2 is FNYEAQ. CDR3 amino acids: CASSSGQGLDWVF. CDR3 nucleotides: TGTGCCAGCAGCTCCGGACAGGGCCTAGATTGGGTCTTC.

This clonotype occurred a few times. CDR3 in DNA: TGCAGTGCTCCCTTAATAGCGGGAGGTGTAGATACGCAGTATTTT. Translating it yields CSAPLIAGGVDTQYF. The chain uses TRBV20-1 and TRBJ2-3; TRBD2 aligns across 10 bases. Trimming cost V 5 bases and J 5 bases; bases outside gene matches: 10. CDR1 is DFQATT, CDR2 SNEGSKA, per germline (reference sequence). This CDR3 region has 15 residues.

This clonotype was seen a handful of times. The chain's CDR3 is CASSRDLAPYGYTF. In nucleotides, the CDR3 is TGTGCCAGCAGCAGAGACCTCGCTCCTTATGGCTACACCTTC. The chain is built from TRBV6-5 and TRBJ1-2; D is uncertain. V gave up 6 bases and J gave up 5 bases, with 16 bases separating them. Germline V lookup: CDR1 MNHEY, CDR2 SVGAGI. This CDR3 has 14 amino acids.

Ten or more counts support this clonotype. The chain couples TRBV29-1 to TRBJ1-1, with 7 positions matching TRBD1. Germline V gene sequence: CDR1 SQVTM, CDR2 ANQGSEA. Trimming took 8 bases from V and 0 from J; bases not matched to a gene: 15. This CDR3 spans 16 amino acids. The CDR3 reads CSTTLQGNIVNTEAFF. CDR3 nucleotides: TGCAGCACCACCTTACAGGGGAACATCGTGAACACTGAAGCTTTCTTT.

The V call is TRBV20-1, the J call TRBJ1-5; D remains unclear. This CDR3 comprises 13 residues. In germline, CDR1 is DFQATT, CDR2 SNEGSKA (reference sequence). Between the trimmed V and J ends, which lost 6 bases and 3 bases, there was a span of 12 bases. The chain's CDR3 is CSASPGHNQPQHF. In DNA, the CDR3 is TGCAGTGCCTCCCCCGGGCACAATCAGCCCCAGCATTTT.

This clonotype was observed at least ten times. V and J are TRBV10-3 and TRBJ1-2; 7 bases line up with TRBD1. The CDR3 sequence is 13 residues long. Per germline, CDR1 ENHRY and CDR2 SYGVKD. Trimming at V came to 6 bases and at J to 1 base, leaving 2 bases not matched to a gene. The CDR3 spells CAIRGDSNYGYTF. For the CDR3, the DNA is TGTGCCATCAGGGGGGACAGTAACTATGGCTACACCTTC.